Listed here are 7 T cell receptor beta chains from one sample, sequenced in a study of blood T cells in healthy people across ages. Alongside a J-beta primer mix, a sample-barcoded 5' primer served in a second PCR lasting roughly 7 to 11 cycles. Via MiXCR, TCRdb re-called the 5' RACE reads, giving one row per CDR3 protein. The sample yields approximately 780,000 distinct CDR3 sequences, under 30% seen once. These data also formed part of another study, on T cells of mothers and their children.

Sequences were obtained from blood. These receptors all stem from a boy younger than 18 in good health.

This clonotype has more than one count but fewer than ten. The gene calls are TRBV4-1 and TRBJ1-2, with TRBD1 as a possible D gene (5 bases). The CDR3 runs 17 residues. The germline V gene has CDR1 MGHRA and CDR2 YSYEKL. V lost 3 bases and J 3 bases, leaving 20 bases between the germline ends. The CDR3 DNA follows: TGCGCCAGCAGCCAGCTAGCCTCAGGGAGGGGAGACTATGGCTACACCTTC. This encodes CASSQLASGRGDYGYTF.

The V call is TRBV28, the J call TRBJ2-1; D call uncertain. The DNA end favors TRBJ2-5, so the J call may be wrong. Per germline, CDR1 MDHEN and CDR2 SYDVKM. The CDR3 spans 16 residues. The CDR3 nucleotides are TGTGCCAGCAGCCCCCGGTTCTCTGTTAAACAAGAGACCCAGTACTTC. Translating gives CASSPRFSVKQETQYF.

This clonotype was seen a handful of times. The chain is built from TRBV5-1 and TRBJ2-6; D may be TRBD1 or TRBD2 (5 bases each). The V gene's germline CDR1 is SGHRS and CDR2 YFSETQ. The V end lost 4 bases, the J end lost 2 bases, and 13 bases lay between the germline ends. The CDR3 totals 16 residues. The CDR3 nucleotides read TGCGCCAGCAGCCCAGAACTGGGGGCTGGGGCCAACGTCCTGACTTTC. This encodes CASSPELGAGANVLTF.

This clonotype was observed a few times. CDR3 in DNA: TGTGCCAGCAGCCCCCCAGCCAGGGGGCGAGATACGCAGTATTTT. Translation gives CASSPPARGRDTQYF. The gene calls are TRBV7-2 and TRBJ2-3; 8 positions match TRBD1. V shed 5 bases, J shed 5 bases, and the junction held 9 bases outside the gene matches. The CDR3 extends over 15 amino acids. Germline V CDR1 and CDR2: SGHTA, FQGNSA.

This clonotype was observed a few times. The rearrangement uses TRBV20-1 and TRBJ2-7; weak D call: TRBD2 (7 bases). The last part of the DNA fits TRBJ2-1 better; the J call may be wrong. Germline CDR1 reads DFQATT; CDR2 reads SNEGSKA (reference sequence). There are 13 residues in the CDR3. CDR3 region: CSAWGGGNNEQFF. Written as DNA, the CDR3 is TGCAGTGCTTGGGGGGGCGGAAACAATGAGCAGTTCTTC.

The J gene is TRBJ2-3, the V gene TRBV7-6, with D unclear. The CDR3 runs to 14 residues. Germline-derived CDR1 and CDR2 are SGHVS and FNYEAQ. Trimming took off 2 bases at V and 4 bases at J, with 10 bases between the two ends. CDR3 amino acids: CASSLKGRPDTQYF. The CDR3 DNA sequence: TGTGCCAGCAGCTTAAAAGGACGGCCAGATACGCAGTATTTT.

This clonotype occurred once. The junction departs from germline at one end; a sequencing error may be responsible. CDR3: CVSSLKHPLSGANVLTF. The DNA of the CDR3 is TGTGTCAGCAGTTTAAAGCATCCACTCTCTGGGGCCAACGTCCTGACTTTC. The rearrangement uses TRBV27 and TRBJ2-6; D gene uncertain. There are 17 residues in the CDR3. CDR1 and CDR2 (germline): MNHEY, SMNVEV (reference sequence). Supplemented by reference TRBV27 and TRBJ2-6, the full variable domain reads EAQVTQNPRYLITVTGKKLTVTCSQNMNHEYMSWYRQDPGLGLRQIYYSMNVEVTDKGDVPEGYKVSRKEKRNFPLILESPSPNQTSLYFCVSSLKHPLSGANVLTFGAGSRLTVL.